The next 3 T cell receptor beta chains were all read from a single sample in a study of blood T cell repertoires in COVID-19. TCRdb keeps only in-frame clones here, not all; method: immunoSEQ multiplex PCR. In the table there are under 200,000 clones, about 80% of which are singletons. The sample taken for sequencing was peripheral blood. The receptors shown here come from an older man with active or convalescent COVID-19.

This CDR3 is CASSESRGIAGEQYF. In nucleotides, the CDR3 is TGCGCCAGCAGTGAGTCTCGGGGGATCGCGGGTGAGCAGTACTTC. This chain uses TRBV10-1 with TRBJ2-7, with D tentatively TRBD2 (6 bases). V was shortened by 0 bases and J by 7 bases, with 16 bases between the two germline ends. The CDR3 consists of 15 residues. CDR1 WNHNN and CDR2 SYGVQD come from the germline V gene (reference sequence).

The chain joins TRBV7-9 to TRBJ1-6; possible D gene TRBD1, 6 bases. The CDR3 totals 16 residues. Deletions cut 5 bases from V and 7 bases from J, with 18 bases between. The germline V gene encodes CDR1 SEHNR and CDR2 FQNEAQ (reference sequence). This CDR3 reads CASSPPFGQGNSPLHF. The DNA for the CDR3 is TGTGCCAGCAGCCCCCCGTTTGGCCAGGGGAATTCACCCCTCCACTTT.

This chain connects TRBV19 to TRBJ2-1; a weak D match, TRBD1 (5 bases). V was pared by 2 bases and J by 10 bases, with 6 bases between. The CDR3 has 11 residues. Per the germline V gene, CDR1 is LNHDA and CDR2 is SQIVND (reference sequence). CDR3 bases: TGTGCCAGTAGTATAACAGGAGAGCAGTTCTTC. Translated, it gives CASSITGEQFF.